The sequence of this T cell receptor (beta chain) was determined in a study of T cell changes during pregnancy in multiple sclerosis. Generated by immunoSEQ multiplex PCR, the TCRdb table keeps only in-frame clones and is missing some. The table has some 66,000 clones, 90% to 95% seen once. The CDR3 runs 14 residues. From germline, CDR1 is MNHEY and CDR2 SMNVEV (reference sequence). The ends lost 3 bases at V and 7 bases at J; junction bases unmatched: 2. The sequence was obtained from a female donor with multiple sclerosis, enrolled in a pregnancy study. Sample: CD8+ T cells from peripheral blood mononuclear cells, taken before pregnancy. The chain joins TRBV27 to TRBJ1-6, with TRBD1 matching 8 bases. In DNA, the CDR3 is TGTGCCAGCAGTTTCGGGACAGGCAATTCACCCCTCCACTTT. Protein product: CASSFGTGNSPLHF.